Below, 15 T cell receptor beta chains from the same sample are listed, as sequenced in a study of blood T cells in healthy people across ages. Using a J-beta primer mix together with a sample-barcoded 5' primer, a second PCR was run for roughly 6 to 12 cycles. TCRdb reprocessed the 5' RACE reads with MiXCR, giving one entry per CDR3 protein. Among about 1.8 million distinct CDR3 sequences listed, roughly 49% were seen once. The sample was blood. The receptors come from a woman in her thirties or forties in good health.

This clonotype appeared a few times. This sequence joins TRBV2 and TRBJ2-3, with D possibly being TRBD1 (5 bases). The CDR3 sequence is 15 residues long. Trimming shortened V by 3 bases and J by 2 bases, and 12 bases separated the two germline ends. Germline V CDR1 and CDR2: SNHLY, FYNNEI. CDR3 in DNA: TGTGCCAGCAGTGATGCAGGGCGAGCCACAGATACGCAGTATTTT. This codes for CASSDAGRATDTQYF.

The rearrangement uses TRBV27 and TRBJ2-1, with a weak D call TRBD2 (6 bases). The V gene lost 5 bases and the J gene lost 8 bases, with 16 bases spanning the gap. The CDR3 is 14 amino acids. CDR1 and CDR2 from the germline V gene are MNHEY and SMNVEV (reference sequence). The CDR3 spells CASSAYSGEDEQFF. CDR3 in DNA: TGTGCCAGCAGTGCCTACAGTGGGGAGGATGAGCAGTTCTTC.

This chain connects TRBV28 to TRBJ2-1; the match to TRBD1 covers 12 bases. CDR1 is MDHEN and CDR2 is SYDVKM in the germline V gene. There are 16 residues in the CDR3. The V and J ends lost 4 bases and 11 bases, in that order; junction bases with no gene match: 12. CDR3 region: CASSSLGTGGKKQQFF. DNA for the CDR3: TGTGCCAGCAGTTCACTGGGGACAGGGGGCAAGAAGCAGCAGTTCTTC.

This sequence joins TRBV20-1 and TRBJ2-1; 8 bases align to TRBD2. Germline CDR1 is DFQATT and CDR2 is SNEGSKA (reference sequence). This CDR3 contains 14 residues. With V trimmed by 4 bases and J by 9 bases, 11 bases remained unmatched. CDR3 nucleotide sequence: TGCAGTGCTACCTTAGCGGGGTGGCGCGGTGAGCAGTTCTTC. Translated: CSATLAGWRGEQFF.

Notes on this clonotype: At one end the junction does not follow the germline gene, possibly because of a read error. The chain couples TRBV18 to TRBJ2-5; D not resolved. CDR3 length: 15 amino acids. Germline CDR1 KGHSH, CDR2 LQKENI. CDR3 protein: CASSPPSQPQGTQYF. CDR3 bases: TGTGCCAGCTCACCACCGTCACAGCCGCAAGGGACCCAGTACTTC.

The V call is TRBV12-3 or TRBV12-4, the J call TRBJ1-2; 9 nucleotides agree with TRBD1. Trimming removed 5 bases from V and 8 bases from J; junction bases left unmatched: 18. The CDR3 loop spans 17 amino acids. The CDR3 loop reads CASSPTHGTGFLLGYTF. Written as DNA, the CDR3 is TGTGCCAGCAGTCCCACCCACGGGACAGGGTTTTTGCTCGGCTACACCTTC.

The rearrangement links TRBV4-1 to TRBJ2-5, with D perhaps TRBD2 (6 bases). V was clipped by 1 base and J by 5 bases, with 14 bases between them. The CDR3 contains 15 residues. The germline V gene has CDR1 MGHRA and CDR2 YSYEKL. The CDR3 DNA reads TGCGCCAGCAGCCAAGGGTCGGGCCGGGGGGAGACCCAGTACTTC. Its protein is CASSQGSGRGETQYF.

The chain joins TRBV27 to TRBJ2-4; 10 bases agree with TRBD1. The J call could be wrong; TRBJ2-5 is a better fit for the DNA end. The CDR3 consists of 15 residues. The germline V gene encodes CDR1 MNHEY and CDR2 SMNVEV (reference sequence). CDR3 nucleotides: TGTGCCAGCAGCGATGGGACAGGGGAGATCGAGACCCAGTACTTC. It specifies CASSDGTGEIETQYF.

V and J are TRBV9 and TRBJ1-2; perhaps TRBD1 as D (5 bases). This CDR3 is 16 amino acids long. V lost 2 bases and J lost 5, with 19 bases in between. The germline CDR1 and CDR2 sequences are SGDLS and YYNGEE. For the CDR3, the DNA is TGTGCCAGCAGCGTCACCCAGGGTTCCATCGAATATGGCTACACCTTC. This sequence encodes CASSVTQGSIEYGYTF. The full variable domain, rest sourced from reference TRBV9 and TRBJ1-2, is DSGVTQTPKHLITATGQRVTLRCSPRSGDLSVYWYQQSLDQGLQFLIQYYNGEERAKGNILERFSAQQFPDLHSELNLSSLELGDSALYFCASSVTQGSIEYGYTFGSGTRLTVV.

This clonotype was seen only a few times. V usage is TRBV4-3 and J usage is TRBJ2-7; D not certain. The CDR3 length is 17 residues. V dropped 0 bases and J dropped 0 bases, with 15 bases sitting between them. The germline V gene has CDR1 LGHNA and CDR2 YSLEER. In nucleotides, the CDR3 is TGCGCCAGCAGCCAAGATCTTAGGACGGCGAGCTCCTACGAGCAGTACTTC. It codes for CASSQDLRTASSYEQYF.

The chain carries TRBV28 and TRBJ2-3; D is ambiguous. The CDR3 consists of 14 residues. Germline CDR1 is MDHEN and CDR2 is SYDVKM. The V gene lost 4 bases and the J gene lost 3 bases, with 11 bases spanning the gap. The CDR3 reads CASSSGFHTDTQYF. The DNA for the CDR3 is TGTGCCAGCAGTTCCGGGTTCCATACAGATACGCAGTATTTT.

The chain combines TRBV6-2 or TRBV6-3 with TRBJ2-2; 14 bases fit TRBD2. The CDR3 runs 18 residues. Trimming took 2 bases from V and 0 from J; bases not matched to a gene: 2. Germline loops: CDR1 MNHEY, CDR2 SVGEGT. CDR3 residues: CASSYTGLAGANTGELFF. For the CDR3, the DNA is TGTGCCAGCAGTTACACGGGACTAGCGGGGGCGAACACCGGGGAGCTGTTTTTT.

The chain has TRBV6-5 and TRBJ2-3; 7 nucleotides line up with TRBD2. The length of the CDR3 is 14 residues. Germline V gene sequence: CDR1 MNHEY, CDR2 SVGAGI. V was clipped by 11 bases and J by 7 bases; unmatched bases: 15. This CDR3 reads CAVIRDYLMNTQYF. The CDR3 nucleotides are TGTGCCGTCATCCGGGACTATCTCATGAATACGCAGTATTTT.

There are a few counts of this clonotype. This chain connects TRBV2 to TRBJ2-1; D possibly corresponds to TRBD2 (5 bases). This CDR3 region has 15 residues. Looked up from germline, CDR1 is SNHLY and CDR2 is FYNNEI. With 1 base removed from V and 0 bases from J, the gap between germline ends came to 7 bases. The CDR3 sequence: CASSEGGGSYNEQFF. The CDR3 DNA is TGTGCCAGCAGTGAAGGAGGAGGCTCCTACAATGAGCAGTTCTTC. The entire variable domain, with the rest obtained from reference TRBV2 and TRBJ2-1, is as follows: EPEVTQTPSHQVTQMGQEVILRCVPISNHLYFYWYRQILGQKVEFLVSFYNNEISEKSEIFDDQFSVERPDGSNFTLKIRSTKLEDSAMYFCASSEGGGSYNEQFFGPGTRLTVL.

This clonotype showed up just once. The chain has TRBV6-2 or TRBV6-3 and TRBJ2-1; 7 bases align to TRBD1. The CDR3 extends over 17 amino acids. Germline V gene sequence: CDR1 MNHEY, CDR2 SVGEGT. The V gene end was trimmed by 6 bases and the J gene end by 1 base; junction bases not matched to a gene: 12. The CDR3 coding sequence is TGTGCCAGCAGGAACAGACAGGGAAGTAAGTCCTACAATGAGCAGTTCTTC. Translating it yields CASRNRQGSKSYNEQFF.